The rows below give T cell receptor beta chains drawn from one sample of a study of blood T cell repertoires in COVID-19. The repertoire was sequenced with immunoSEQ multiplex PCR; TCRdb's copy has only in-frame clones and lacks some. The sample includes 400,000 to 500,000 clones, around 86% of them seen just once. Sequenced sample: peripheral blood. The origin of the receptors is a woman under 40 with active or convalescent COVID-19. CDR3s include the opening cysteine and the closing phenylalanine or tryptophan. Each record gives: clone size, V gene, D gene, J gene, CDR3 DNA, CDR3 protein. The D gene is left open where the match is weak. Size tells how often a clone was seen (once, few, many) or the class of an expanded clone, and some rows leave it out.

>few|TRBV18|-|TRBJ1-2
TGTGCCAGCTCACCATTTGACAGCATCAGCTACTATGGCTACACCTTC
CASSPFDSISYYGYTF
>-|TRBV2|TRBD2|TRBJ2-1
TGTGCCAGCAGCCCCACTAGCGGGATCGATCATGAGCAGTTCTTC
CASSPTSGIDHEQFF
>-|TRBV6-6|TRBD2|TRBJ2-7
TGTGCCAGCAGTTACTCGACTCAGAGGGAGGGGGAGCAGTACTTC
CASSYSTQREGEQYF
>-|TRBV5-1|TRBD1|TRBJ1-2
TGCGCCAGCAGCCCAGGACAGGGGGCGGATGGCTACACCTTC
CASSPGQGADGYTF
>-|TRBV4-1|-|TRBJ1-5
TGCGCCAGCAGCCAAGCGTGGCTTGAGGGCAATCAGCCCCAGCATTTT
CASSQAWLEGNQPQHF
>-|TRBV3-1/TRBV3-2|-|TRBJ2-1
TGTGCCAGCAGCCCCCGTGCGGCCCCTGATTCCTACAATGAGCAGTTCTTC
CASSPRAAPDSYNEQFF
>-|TRBV5-4|-|TRBJ2-7
TGTGCCAGCAGCCTGGACGTCCAGGGGGGTTACGAGCAGTACTTC
CASSLDVQGGYEQYF
>-|TRBV24-1|TRBD2|TRBJ2-2
TGTGCCACCAGTGATTTGGGGACTAGCGGGATAAATTCTTTTCCCGGGGAGCTGTTTTTT
CATSDLGTSGINSFPGELFF
>-|TRBV4-1|-|TRBJ1-1
TGCGCCAGCAGAGACAGTCCTATGAACACTGAAGCTTTCTTT
CASRDSPMNTEAFF
>-|TRBV2|-|TRBJ1-1
TGTGCCAGCAGTGAAGGAATCCTAGGCACTGAAGCTTTCTTT
CASSEGILGTEAFF
>-|TRBV7-6|-|TRBJ1-2
TGTGCCAGCAGCTTAGGCCCGGACAGAAGCTATGGCTACACCTTC
CASSLGPDRSYGYTF
>-|TRBV2|-|TRBJ1-5
TGTGCCAGCACCGAAGATGCAGGTCAGCCCCAGCATTTT
CASTEDAGQPQHF
>-|TRBV3-1/TRBV3-2|-|TRBJ1-3
TGTGCCAGCAGCCAAGCAGGAGGGTTTTCTGGAAACACCATATATTTT
CASSQAGGFSGNTIYF
>once|TRBV7-8|-|TRBJ1-3
TGTGCCAGCAGCTCGTTAGCCTCTGGAAACACCATATATTTT
CASSSLASGNTIYF
>few|TRBV4-1|TRBD1|TRBJ1-4
TGCGCCAGCAGCCTCATTACAGGGGTGTGGACTAATGAAAAACTGTTTTTT
CASSLITGVWTNEKLFF
>-|TRBV4-2|TRBD1|TRBJ2-3
TGTGCCAGCAGCCAAGATTTGGCCGACAGGGGATATTTAGGCGCAGATACGCAGTATTTT
CASSQDLADRGYLGADTQYF
>few|TRBV29-1|-|TRBJ1-2
TGCAGCGTCTCAACAGGGTCCAGCTATGGCTACACCTTC
CSVSTGSSYGYTF
>-|TRBV4-1|-|TRBJ1-1
TGCGCCAGCAGCCAGGTTCTGGGGGGGGGCGAAGCTTTCTTT
CASSQVLGGGEAFF
>-|TRBV11-2|TRBD1|TRBJ1-1
TGTGCCAGCAGTCCGGGGGTTTGGGGACAGCTGAACACTGAAGCTTTCTTT
CASSPGVWGQLNTEAFF
>-|TRBV14|-|TRBJ1-4
TGTGCCAGCAGCCGGAGGGGAGGGATCGAAAAACTGTTTTTT
CASSRRGGIEKLFF
>few|TRBV5-1|TRBD1|TRBJ2-3
TGCGCCAGCAGCTTGGCTCGGACAGGTGGCGCAGATACGCAGTATTTT
CASSLARTGGADTQYF
>once|TRBV6-4|-|TRBJ1-6
TGTGCCAGCAGTACACACAGGGACTCACCCCTCCACTTT
CASSTHRDSPLHF
>once|TRBV6-5|-|TRBJ1-3
TGTGCCAGCAGTTACCGGTCCACTGGAAACACCATATATTTT
CASSYRSTGNTIYF
>-|TRBV11-2|-|TRBJ1-2
TGTGCCAGCAGCTTAGTGGAGGGAGGGAACTATGGCTACACCTTC
CASSLVEGGNYGYTF
>once|TRBV5-1|-|TRBJ2-3
TGCGCCAGCAGCTTGGCAGGGAGGCACACAGATACGCAGTATTTT
CASSLAGRHTDTQYF
>-|TRBV18|-|TRBJ2-5
TGTGCCAGCTCACCTCAGTCCCAAGAGACCCAGTACTTC
CASSPQSQETQYF
>-|TRBV2|TRBD1|TRBJ2-1
TGTGCCAGCAGTGTATTGACAGGGGACAATGAGCAGTTCTTC
CASSVLTGDNEQFF
>-|TRBV9|-|TRBJ1-6
TGTGCCAGCAGCGTAGTGGGAGGATTGAATTCACCCCTCCACTTT
CASSVVGGLNSPLHF
>-|TRBV5-1|TRBD1|TRBJ1-2
TGCGCCAGCAGCGGGGGACAGGGGGCTAACTATGGCTACACCTTC
CASSGGQGANYGYTF
>-|TRBV4-1|-|TRBJ2-3
TGCGCCAGCAGCCCTCTTCTTACCTGGACGGGGATGGAGAAGACTAGCACAGATACGCAGTATTTT
CASSPLLTWTGMEKTSTDTQYF
>-|TRBV19|TRBD1|TRBJ1-2
TGTGCCAGTAGTATCGGTCGGACAGGGCGTAATGGCTACACCTTC
CASSIGRTGRNGYTF
>-|TRBV27|-|TRBJ1-5
TGTGCCAGCAGCCCGACGGAGACGGGGGCCCAGCATTTT
CASSPTETGAQHF